This T cell receptor beta chain came from a study of T-cell memory formation after mild COVID-19. Across the whole study: TCR clustering was largely donor specific.

J gave up 2 bases and V 0 bases, and 13 bases lay outside the gene matches. Germline V CDR1 and CDR2: DFQATT, SNEGSKA (reference sequence). The CDR3 contains 18 residues. The TCR alpha and TCR beta cDNA libraries, bearing sample barcodes and UMIs, were generated by 5'RACE using constant-segment primers. Using its own MiXCR run on the 5' RACE reads, TCRdb lists one record per CDR3 protein. The data hold fewer than 15,000 distinct CDR3 sequences, with around 12% observed a single time. In this sample, this clonotype turned up many times. Its antigen remains unknown. Study results and caveats: The CD4+ clones that contracted clustered mainly within CM and EM, and the CD8+ clones concentrated in EMRA.

This sequence was found in an adult woman who had mild COVID-19 (a few samples of this study predate the infection). Cell type and time point are not known. The V and J genes are TRBV20-1 and TRBJ2-7; 10 bases line up with TRBD2. Sequenced material: PBMCs or a T cell subset sorted from them (not recorded which). The CDR3: CSARDIWGSGRKPYEQYF. As DNA, the CDR3 is TGCAGTGCTAGAGATATTTGGGGTAGCGGGAGGAAGCCCTACGAGCAGTACTTC.